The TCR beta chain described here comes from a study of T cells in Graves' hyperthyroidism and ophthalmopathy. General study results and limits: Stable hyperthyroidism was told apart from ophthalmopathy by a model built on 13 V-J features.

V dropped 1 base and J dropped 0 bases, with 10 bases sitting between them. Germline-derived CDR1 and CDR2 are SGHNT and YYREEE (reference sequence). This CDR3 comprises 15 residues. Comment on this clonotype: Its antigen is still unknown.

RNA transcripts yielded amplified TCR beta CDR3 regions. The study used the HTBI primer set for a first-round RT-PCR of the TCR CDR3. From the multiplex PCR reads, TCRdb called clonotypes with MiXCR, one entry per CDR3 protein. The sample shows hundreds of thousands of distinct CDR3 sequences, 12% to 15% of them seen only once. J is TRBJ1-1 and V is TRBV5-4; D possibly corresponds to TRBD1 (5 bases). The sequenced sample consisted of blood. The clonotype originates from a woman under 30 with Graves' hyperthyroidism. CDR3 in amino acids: CASSLQGIMNTEAFF. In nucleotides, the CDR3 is TGTGCCAGCAGCTTGCAGGGTATTATGAACACTGAAGCTTTCTTT.